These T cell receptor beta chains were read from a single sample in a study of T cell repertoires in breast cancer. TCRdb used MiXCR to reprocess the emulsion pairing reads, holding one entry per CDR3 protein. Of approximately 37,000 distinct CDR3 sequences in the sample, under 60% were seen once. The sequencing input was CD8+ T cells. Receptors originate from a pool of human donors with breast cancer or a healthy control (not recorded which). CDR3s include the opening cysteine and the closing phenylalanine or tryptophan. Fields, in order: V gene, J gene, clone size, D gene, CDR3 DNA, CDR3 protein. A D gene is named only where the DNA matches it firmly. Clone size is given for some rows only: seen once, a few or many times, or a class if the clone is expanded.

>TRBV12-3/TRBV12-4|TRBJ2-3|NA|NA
TGTGCCAGCAGCCCAGGACTAACCTCCCGCACAGATACGCAGTATTTT
CASSPGLTSRTDTQYF
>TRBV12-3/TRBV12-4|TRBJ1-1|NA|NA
TGTGCCAGCAAGTCGGTGGGGGGCGAAGCTTTCTTT
CASKSVGGEAFF
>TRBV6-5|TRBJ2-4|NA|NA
TGTGCCAGCAGTTACTCGAGCGCCGCCAAAAACATTCAGTACTTC
CASSYSSAAKNIQYF
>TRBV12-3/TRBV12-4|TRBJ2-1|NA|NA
TGTGCCAGCAGCTTAGCCGGCGGAGTCGGTGAGCAGTTCTTC
CASSLAGGVGEQFF
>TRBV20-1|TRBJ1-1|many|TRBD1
TGCAGTGCTCCTAACGACAGGGGGTTTGAAGCTTTCTTT
CSAPNDRGFEAFF
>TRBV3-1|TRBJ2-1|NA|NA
TGTGCCAGCAGCCAAGGGGCTGAGCAGTTCTTC
CASSQGAEQFF
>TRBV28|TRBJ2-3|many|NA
TGTGCCAGCATCCAGTGGGACTCGACAGATACGCAGTATTTT
CASIQWDSTDTQYF
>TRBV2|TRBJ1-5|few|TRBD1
TGTGCCAGCAGTGCGGGGACAGGGGGCAATCAGCCCCAGCATTTT
CASSAGTGGNQPQHF
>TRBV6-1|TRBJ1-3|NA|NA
TGTGCCAGCAGTAGTGGACTTTCGAGCTCTGGAAACACCATATATTTT
CASSSGLSSSGNTIYF
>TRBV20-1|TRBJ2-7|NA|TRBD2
TGCAGTGCTAGGGCCCTCCTAGCGGGAGTGTACGAGCAGTACTTC
CSARALLAGVYEQYF
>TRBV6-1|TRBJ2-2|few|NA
TGTGCCAGCAGACCAGCCCTCGGCAGGGGAAACACCGGGGAGCTGTTTTTT
CASRPALGRGNTGELFF
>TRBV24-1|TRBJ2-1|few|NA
TGTGCCACCAGTGATTCCGGAAGCGGTAGCAATGAGCAGTTCTTC
CATSDSGSGSNEQFF
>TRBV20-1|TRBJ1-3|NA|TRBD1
TGCAGTGCTAGAGAGACAGGGAGGGAAAACACCATATATTTT
CSARETGRENTIYF
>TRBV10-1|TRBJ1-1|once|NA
TGCGCCAGCAGTGGGAGTTGGGGACTTAGCGAAGCTTTCTTT
CASSGSWGLSEAFF